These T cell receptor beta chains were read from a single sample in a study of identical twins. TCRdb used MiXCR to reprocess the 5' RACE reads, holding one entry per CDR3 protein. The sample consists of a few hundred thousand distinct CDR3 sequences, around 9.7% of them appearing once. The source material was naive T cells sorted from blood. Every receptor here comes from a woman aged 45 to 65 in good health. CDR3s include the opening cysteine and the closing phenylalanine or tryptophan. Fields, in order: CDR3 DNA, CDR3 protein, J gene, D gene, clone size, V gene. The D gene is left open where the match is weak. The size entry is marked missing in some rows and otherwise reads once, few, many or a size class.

CDR3nt: TGCAGCGCCCCAGCGGGGGGCTCCTACAATGAGCAGTTCTTC
CDR3aa: CSAPAGGSYNEQFF
j_gene: TRBJ2-1
d_gene: TRBD2
abundance: many
v_gene: TRBV29-1

CDR3nt: TGCGCCAGCAGTCCAGACGCATACGAGCAGTACTTC
CDR3aa: CASSPDAYEQYF
j_gene: TRBJ2-7
d_gene: NA
abundance: many
v_gene: TRBV5-1

CDR3nt: TGCAGCGTTGATGATCGACAGGGGGCTAATCAGTACTTC
CDR3aa: CSVDDRQGANQYF
j_gene: TRBJ2-4
d_gene: TRBD1
abundance: NA
v_gene: TRBV29-1

CDR3nt: TGTGCCATCAGGAGAGAGCTAGCGGGATCAGAGACCCAGTACTTC
CDR3aa: CAIRRELAGSETQYF
j_gene: TRBJ2-5
d_gene: TRBD2
abundance: few
v_gene: TRBV10-3

CDR3nt: TGTGCCAGCAGTTTAAGAGGGATAGATACGCAGTATTTT
CDR3aa: CASSLRGIDTQYF
j_gene: TRBJ2-3
d_gene: NA
abundance: NA
v_gene: TRBV12-3/TRBV12-4

CDR3nt: TGTGCCAGCAGTGAAGAGGGACAAGATACGCAGTATTTT
CDR3aa: CASSEEGQDTQYF
j_gene: TRBJ2-3
d_gene: NA
abundance: few
v_gene: TRBV6-1

CDR3nt: TGTGCCAGCAGTGAGCTCGGAACAACCTACGAGCAGTACTTC
CDR3aa: CASSELGTTYEQYF
j_gene: TRBJ2-7
d_gene: NA
abundance: NA
v_gene: TRBV2

CDR3nt: TGCAGCGTTGATTTAGGAAACACCATATATTTT
CDR3aa: CSVDLGNTIYF
j_gene: TRBJ1-3
d_gene: NA
abundance: many
v_gene: TRBV29-1

CDR3nt: TGTGCCAGCAGTTACGGGGGCAGCTCCTATGGCTACACCTTC
CDR3aa: CASSYGGSSYGYTF
j_gene: TRBJ1-2
d_gene: NA
abundance: few
v_gene: TRBV6-5

CDR3nt: TGCAGTGCTAGAGCGGACATCGCGAACACCGGGGAGCTGTTTTTT
CDR3aa: CSARADIANTGELFF
j_gene: TRBJ2-2
d_gene: NA
abundance: many
v_gene: TRBV20-1

CDR3nt: TGTGCCAGCAGTTACGGGGGGGTAGGTGCGTTCTTC
CDR3aa: CASSYGGVGAFF
j_gene: TRBJ2-1
d_gene: TRBD2
abundance: NA
v_gene: TRBV6-6

CDR3nt: TGCAGCGCGCTCGCAGTGGGCGAGCAGTACTTC
CDR3aa: CSALAVGEQYF
j_gene: TRBJ2-7
d_gene: NA
abundance: NA
v_gene: TRBV29-1

CDR3nt: TGTGCCAGCAGCTTAGATATGGGACTAGCGGGGGAGCAGTTCTTC
CDR3aa: CASSLDMGLAGEQFF
j_gene: TRBJ2-1
d_gene: TRBD2
abundance: few
v_gene: TRBV11-2

CDR3nt: TGCGCCAGCAGCTCCTATAATGGGGAGACCCAGTACTTC
CDR3aa: CASSSYNGETQYF
j_gene: TRBJ2-5
d_gene: NA
abundance: few
v_gene: TRBV5-1

CDR3nt: TGTGCCAGCAGCTCGGCTAGCGGGAACTACAATGAGCAGTTCTTC
CDR3aa: CASSSASGNYNEQFF
j_gene: TRBJ2-1
d_gene: TRBD2
abundance: NA
v_gene: TRBV7-2

CDR3nt: TGTGCCAGCAGCCCGGGACGGTCATCTGGAAACACCATATATTTT
CDR3aa: CASSPGRSSGNTIYF
j_gene: TRBJ1-3
d_gene: NA
abundance: many
v_gene: TRBV11-2

CDR3nt: TGTGCCAGCAAGAACGGCCCTAGCCCGAGCACAGATACGCAGTATTTT
CDR3aa: CASKNGPSPSTDTQYF
j_gene: TRBJ2-3
d_gene: NA
abundance: NA
v_gene: TRBV7-9

CDR3nt: TGCAGTGCGCAAACAGGGGGCAGGTTGAACACTGAAGCTTTCTTT
CDR3aa: CSAQTGGRLNTEAFF
j_gene: TRBJ1-1
d_gene: TRBD1
abundance: few
v_gene: TRBV20-1

CDR3nt: TGCGCCAGCAGCCAAGGGGGACAGAGGGGTACCTATGGCTACACCTTC
CDR3aa: CASSQGGQRGTYGYTF
j_gene: TRBJ1-2
d_gene: TRBD1
abundance: many
v_gene: TRBV4-1

CDR3nt: TGTGCCAGCAGCTTGGGGAAGGCCCTCCACTTT
CDR3aa: CASSLGKALHF
j_gene: TRBJ1-6
d_gene: NA
abundance: many
v_gene: TRBV13

CDR3nt: TGTGCCACCCAGGGACTAGCGTTACTCAATGAGCAGTTCTTC
CDR3aa: CATQGLALLNEQFF
j_gene: TRBJ2-1
d_gene: TRBD2
abundance: few
v_gene: TRBV24-1

CDR3nt: TGCGCCAGCAGCCAAGATCAGTCAGGGTACACTGAAGCTTTCTTT
CDR3aa: CASSQDQSGYTEAFF
j_gene: TRBJ1-1
d_gene: NA
abundance: NA
v_gene: TRBV4-1

CDR3nt: TGTGCCAGCAGCCAAGTCCCGGGGGGCACCGGGGAGCTGTTTTTT
CDR3aa: CASSQVPGGTGELFF
j_gene: TRBJ2-2
d_gene: TRBD2
abundance: many
v_gene: TRBV3-1

CDR3nt: TGTGCCAGCAGTGGGGGACAGGGGCAGGCGTTCTTC
CDR3aa: CASSGGQGQAFF
j_gene: TRBJ2-1
d_gene: TRBD1
abundance: NA
v_gene: TRBV25-1

CDR3nt: TGCAGTGCCAACCTTCCCGGGAGCGACGAGCAGTACTTC
CDR3aa: CSANLPGSDEQYF
j_gene: TRBJ2-7
d_gene: NA
abundance: many
v_gene: TRBV20-1

CDR3nt: TGTGCCAGCAGCTTTAGGTCAGCGGGAGGCCTATTCAATGAGCAGTTCTTC
CDR3aa: CASSFRSAGGLFNEQFF
j_gene: TRBJ2-1
d_gene: TRBD2
abundance: many
v_gene: TRBV7-2

CDR3nt: TGCGCCAGCAGCCAAGTCCCCAGGGACACTGAAGCTTTCTTT
CDR3aa: CASSQVPRDTEAFF
j_gene: TRBJ1-1
d_gene: NA
abundance: NA
v_gene: TRBV4-1

CDR3nt: TGTGCCAGCAGAGACAGGGTTATCGGGGAGCTGTTTTTT
CDR3aa: CASRDRVIGELFF
j_gene: TRBJ2-2
d_gene: TRBD1
abundance: few
v_gene: TRBV7-6

CDR3nt: TGTGCCAGCAGACCGTTATTTTCGGCGGGCCGTTCCTACGAGCAGTACTTC
CDR3aa: CASRPLFSAGRSYEQYF
j_gene: TRBJ2-7
d_gene: NA
abundance: NA
v_gene: TRBV27

CDR3nt: TGTGCCAGCAGACTAAGCACCAAAAACATTCAGTACTTC
CDR3aa: CASRLSTKNIQYF
j_gene: TRBJ2-4
d_gene: NA
abundance: few
v_gene: TRBV14

CDR3nt: TGTGCCAGCAGCCCAGACCCGTACGAGCAGTACTTC
CDR3aa: CASSPDPYEQYF
j_gene: TRBJ2-7
d_gene: NA
abundance: once
v_gene: TRBV7-2

CDR3nt: TGCGCCAGCAGCTTGGGCGATACGGGGGGGAATGAGCAGTTCTTC
CDR3aa: CASSLGDTGGNEQFF
j_gene: TRBJ2-1
d_gene: TRBD2
abundance: few
v_gene: TRBV5-1